Here is one T cell receptor (beta chain) with its context. The antigen this receptor binds is unknown. No base-level quality is on record; no much larger clone is a single base apart. The sample belongs to a study of cytomegalovirus exposure and HLA in healthy donors (dated by TCRdb to 2017 to 2019). Regarding the study in general: An earlier analysis of roughly 610 of the donors reported 276 Gb of sequence data and 95 million to 130 million unique TCR beta sequences obtained from about 180 million T cells. About 320 gigabases of sequencing data and 70 million to 100 million unique TCR sequences were included in an early release covering about 700 HLA-typed donors. The genetic ancestry cluster associated with self-reported Caucasian donors included about four fifths of the roughly 360 genotyped donors. The aim of the study was to test whether cataloging public T cell receptors could identify signatures of past pathogen exposure. The study profiled the T cell repertoires of approximately 700 subjects by immunosequencing and related them to cytomegalovirus serostatus. Besides the first cohort of some 670 subjects, a separate validation cohort made up of roughly 130 different subjects was used. High-throughput TCR immunosequencing, statistical association of individual TCRs with disease status, and machine learning were combined to predict cytomegalovirus infection status. To study patterns of TCR occurrence, a later analysis re-analyzed previously published TCR beta repertoires from around 670 donors and added high-resolution HLA genotyping. Rather than drawing on any new phenotypic data, the later analysis identified candidate immune exposures from TCR beta sequences and the way those sequences occurred across donors. An earlier analysis of 500 to 750 of the donors applied high-throughput TCR beta sequencing to assess whether each TCR beta V gene segment acted as functional or pseudogenic. Donor age, sex, ethnicity and CMV serostatus were collected together with the repertoire data. Genome-wide SNP genotypes for about 65% of the roughly 670 donors were used in a later genetic analysis, which treated that subset as a discovery cohort. All discovery cohort repertoires had been generated using a single sequencing platform. Both class I and class II loci were covered by HLA typing, at four-digit resolution. Typing coverage varied by locus: roughly 620-630 donors for A, B, C, DRB1 and DQB1; roughly 510 for DQA1; around 570 for DPA1; 400 to 480 for DPB1. A few DR-DQ haplotypes were handled as single units for association and clustering because linkage in the cohort was strong. Among about 360 genotyped donors of the cohort, an average of around 240,000 unique TCR beta nucleotide sequences were sequenced per donor, roughly 20% of them non-productive.

The method was the immunoSEQ multiplex PCR assay. For the multiplex PCR, a mixture combining 60 forward primers for TCR Vbeta segments and 13 reverse primers for TCR Jbeta segments was used. A multiplex PCR assay on genomic DNA amplified the CDR3 region of rearranged TCR beta genes. The amplified TCR beta libraries were sequenced on the Illumina HiSeq System as 87-base-pair reads. The original pipeline was this. A later analysis tallied around 87 million unique TCR beta chains across the 600 to 700 repertoires, and approximately 12 million of those chains were shared by two or more donors. Raw reads were error-corrected and collapsed into unique sequences with a nearest-neighbor algorithm that merged closely related sequences to remove PCR and sequencing errors. To assign V, D and J gene segments, CDR3 sequences were aligned to IMGT reference sequences. For a sequence to be retained, a match of at least six nucleotides was required to both a V gene segment and a J gene segment. Rearrangements were called productive when the CDR3 lacked stop codons and stayed in frame with V and J; all others were non-productive. Following IMGT convention, CDR3 was defined as the stretch from the second conserved V-encoded cysteine up to the conserved J-encoded phenylalanine. The earlier analysis of about 610 of the donors excluded sequences that lacked an unambiguous match to a single V gene segment. An earlier analysis of 587 of the donors classified V segments as functional when productive rearrangements were above 56.7% and as segregating when the standard deviation between donors was above 5%. A statistical classification framework was built to diagnose cytomegalovirus status from the catalog of TCR beta chain sequences. In a later analysis, TCR nucleotide sequences were compared against IMGT/GENE-DB human TR gene sequences so that V and J genes could be assigned. Using the TCRdist pipeline, a later analysis assigned CDR3 sequences along with most-parsimonious VDJ recombination scenarios. A later analysis defined each TCR beta chain by its CDR3 amino acid sequence plus V-gene family, and excluded reads lacking a unique V-gene family. In a later analysis, approximately 590 highly shared, low-generation-probability nucleotide sequences were removed to address suspected cross-contamination and a sequencing artifact. For each public chain, a later analysis derived a clonal expansion index from normalized ranks of inferred template counts within each repertoire. In a later analysis, generation probabilities were computed with a VDJ recombination model fitted to out-of-frame rearrangements, and the resulting probabilities were checked against IGoR. In a later analysis, hypergeometric tests were used to score TCR-TCR, TCR-HLA and TCR-CMV co-occurrence, with a repertoire-size bias correction applied to TCR pairs. False discovery rates were estimated in a later analysis by permuting HLA or CMV assignments 20 times. In a later analysis, co-occurring TCRs were grouped using DBSCAN, with TCRdist sequence similarity added in when clustering inside HLA-allele-positive subsets. Repertoires with fewer than 30,000 or more than 120,000 public chains, plus five repertoires with anomalous nucleotide sharing, were excluded from co-occurrence clustering. TCRdb provides this immuneACCESS table in a form limited to in-frame rearrangements. Some clones are lacking; in checked studies, under half of them reflect an unresolved V gene, and why the rest are absent is not known. V and J calls and clone size are as listed in that table; D and trimming were resolved from the DNA. The sample data list 150,000 to 200,000 clones, and approximately 79% of these were observed just once. Approximately 1.5% of the sample belongs to the ten largest clones.

Study-wide findings and limitations: A group of highly shared sequence variants was considered likely to be a technical artifact of the sequencing pipeline. A total of some 180 TCR beta chains were listed by the study as associated with cytomegalovirus. For the cohort, immune exposure information was limited to CMV serostatus. According to a later analysis, TCR association rates differed among HLA loci, with DRB1 alleles showing the most associated TCRs and HLA-C alleles showing the fewest. Linkage disequilibrium might explain the correlated functional status among segregating V segments, but an unknown experimental factor could not be excluded. In a later analysis, HLA-associated TCR beta chains were found to be more clonally expanded and to have lower generation probabilities than equally common non-associated chains. A few of the identified cytomegalovirus-associated TCR beta chains were confirmed in vitro to be specific for cytomegalovirus antigens. In a later analysis, most CMV-associated TCR beta chains were found to appear HLA-restricted, with HLA associations seemingly driven largely by CMV exposure. Broadly in line with IMGT annotations, most TCR beta V segments showed up in productive rearrangements about 87% or about 30% of the time in an earlier analysis of roughly 590 of the donors. The cohort was sequenced for TCR beta chains only, and without alpha or paired-chain data the features that could be detected were limited. Some IMGT-functional V segments, including TRBV6-2 and TRBV6-3, could not be distinguished by the 87-base-pair reads and were therefore excluded. In both the original and validation cohorts, the classifier was reported to diagnose cytomegalovirus status with high specificity and sensitivity. In a later genetic analysis, fewer N-insertions in productive TCRs were reported among donors in an Asian-associated ancestry cluster than the roughly 700-donor mean. A further reported finding was that TCR beta sequences accurately predicted the HLA-A and HLA-B alleles for most subjects in the first cohort. Most TCR sequences were seen in very few donors, while some public TCRs were found in many individuals. According to the authors, the approach could potentially be generalized to other disease states and immunological phenotypes. Specific HLA alleles were associated with 15,000 to 20,000 TCR beta sequences at a false discovery rate of 0.05 in a later analysis. Roughly uniform sequencing depth across donors was assumed in presence/absence analyses, although this assumption may not hold. When HLA alleles, especially DR and DQ, strongly co-occurred, TCR associations were difficult to assign to individual alleles. Because counts were too low, approximately 15 rarely observed V segments, including chromosome 9 orphons, were excluded from the earlier analysis of 587 of the donors. A later analysis reported that several top co-occurrence clusters appeared linked to parvovirus B19, influenza, CMV and Epstein-Barr virus. Because HLA typing was unavailable for some donors at each locus, only the typed subset was used in association tests. An association between a missense DCLRE1C variant and V-gene and J-gene trimming of TCR beta chains was found in a later genetic analysis and replicated in an independent cohort.

From a lookup of the germline V gene (reference sequence), CDR1 and CDR2 are SGHNT and YYREEE. The CDR3 numbers 17 residues from cysteine through phenylalanine. Just CDR3 DNA is preserved here, 51 bases in frame from base 1. V gives up 1 base and J gives up 0 bases, and the segment between their germline ends measures 11 bases. The cohort comprised 666 healthy bone marrow donors. Cohort members were all nominally healthy when sampled, although unrecorded immune exposures were likely present. The donor tested CMV seropositive, placing the donor among the approximately 310 seropositive members of the cohort. Each donor provided a peripheral blood sample, and peripheral blood mononuclear cells were used for TCR beta sequencing. Genomic DNA extraction from the blood cell samples was performed with the Qiagen DNeasy Blood Extraction Kit.

The receptor's source is a girl between 10 and 17 years old in good health and CMV-seropositive. This chain is built from TRBV5-4 and TRBJ1-6; no D gene call is confident. The sequencing input was PBMCs. The CDR3: CASSLLTSSSYNSPLHF. The bases read TGTGCCAGCAGCTTGTTAACATCCAGCTCCTATAATTCACCCCTCCACTTT.